This record looks at one T cell receptor beta chain sequence and its context. The sample originates from a study of OX40 agonist ivuxolimab in advanced cancers. CDR1 is KGHSH, CDR2 LQKENI, per germline. This CDR3 has 13 amino acids. With 2 bases removed from V and 7 bases from J, the gap between germline ends came to 9 bases. Method: immunoSEQ multiplex PCR; TCRdb's copy keeps in-frame clones and lacks some. This repertoire shows under 70,000 clones, roughly 88% found once; its top ten account for approximately 1%. The chain joins TRBV18 to TRBJ1-5; tentatively, D is TRBD1 (6 bases). This receptor was identified in an adult with an advanced solid tumor such as melanoma, head and neck, liver or kidney cancer. The specimen comprised CD4+ or CD8+ T cells sorted from blood, sampled in a trial of the OX40 agonist ivuxolimab. CDR3 residues: CASSPAGEQPQHF. The CDR3 bases are TGTGCCAGCTCACCAGCAGGGGAGCAGCCCCAGCATTTT.